Ten or more counts support the clone carrying this TCR beta chain. Its antigen is unknown. This sample stems from a study of T cells after yellow fever vaccination. Study-level points and caveats: It was a small share of clonotypes that appeared in both CD4 and CD8 compartments. Repertoires obtained by FACS sorting could include abundant clonotypes that entered as contaminants from the bulk population.

CDR1 and CDR2 from the germline V gene are SGHNT and YYREEE (reference sequence). The CDR3 contains 15 residues. With 0 bases clipped from V and 5 bases from J, the junction kept 5 bases outside the gene matches. By 5'RACE template switching, TCR cDNA was produced, with a universal primer site and UMIs added in the process. Each CDR3 protein is one row after TCRdb ran MiXCR on the 5' RACE reads. The table lists a few hundred thousand distinct CDR3 sequences, around 4.1% of them singletons. Specimen: PBMCs, collected 5 days after the yellow fever booster vaccination. The chain recombines TRBV5-4 with TRBJ1-2, with 9 bases aligning to TRBD1. The source is a man aged 18 to 30 who received the YFV17D yellow fever vaccine. The CDR3 DNA reads TGTGCCAGCAGCTTGGGTAGAGGACAGGGGTATGGCTACACCTTC. It translates to CASSLGRGQGYGYTF.